These 32 T cell receptor beta chains were sequenced from one sample in a study of shared clonotypes between healthy human individuals. The method was immunoSEQ multiplex PCR; TCRdb's version includes in-frame clones alone and lacks a portion of them. The sample shows 2,500,000 or so clones, 93% of them seen only once. The specimen was naive CD4+ T cells from PBMCs. Subset specified: CD45RA+ positively selected. These receptors all stem from a man younger than 35 in good health. Some clones in this sample may be carry-over from other donors' samples.

CDR3 nucleotides: TGTGCCAGCAGCGTAGAGGCAGGGGCAACCTACGAGCAGTACTTC. This encodes CASSVEAGATYEQYF. The rearrangement uses TRBV9 and TRBJ2-7, with a weak D call TRBD1 (6 bases). Deletions cut 0 bases from V and 2 bases from J, with 12 bases between. The CDR3 totals 15 residues. Looked up from germline, CDR1 is SGDLS and CDR2 is YYNGEE.

The DNA for the CDR3 is TGTGCCAGTAGTATGGCAGGTCCCGGGGCAGATACGCAGTATTTT. Protein sequence: CASSMAGPGADTQYF. V is TRBV19 and J is TRBJ2-3; possibly TRBD2 for D (5 bases). CDR1 is LNHDA, CDR2 SQIVND, per germline (reference sequence). V lost 3 bases and J 4 bases, leaving 14 bases between the germline ends. The CDR3 has 15 residues.

This chain uses TRBV9 with TRBJ2-2; a possible D gene is TRBD1 (6 bases). The V end was cut by 0 bases, the J end by 6 bases, with 9 bases between. CDR1 is SGDLS and CDR2 is YYNGEE in the germline V gene. The CDR3 spans 14 residues. This CDR3 is CASSVEQGPGELFF. The CDR3 DNA follows: TGTGCCAGCAGCGTAGAACAGGGACCCGGGGAGCTGTTTTTT.

The chain is built from TRBV9 and TRBJ2-6, with TRBD1 matching 7 bases. The germline V gene encodes CDR1 SGDLS and CDR2 YYNGEE. CDR3 length equals 18 residues. V dropped 3 bases and J dropped 0; count of bases not matched to a gene: 9. The CDR3 reads CASSEGARFNSGANVLTF. The CDR3 DNA sequence: TGTGCCAGCAGCGAGGGGGCCCGGTTCAACTCTGGGGCCAACGTCCTGACTTTC.

V gene TRBV7-9 combines with J gene TRBJ1-2; TRBD1 matches at 7 bases. This CDR3 is built from 16 residues. Looked up from germline, CDR1 is SEHNR and CDR2 is FQNEAQ (reference sequence). The trim removed 5 bases at V and 5 bases at J, leaving 14 bases unmatched. The CDR3 sequence: CASSPGQPGQKYGYTF. DNA for the CDR3: TGTGCCAGCAGCCCGGGGCAACCGGGACAGAAGTATGGCTACACCTTC.

V gene TRBV27 combines with J gene TRBJ2-7, with 10 nucleotides matching TRBD2. In germline, CDR1 is MNHEY, CDR2 SMNVEV (reference sequence). This CDR3 spans 14 amino acids. The J segment lost 3 bases and the V segment lost 2 bases, leaving 1 base of the junction unmatched. CDR3 region: CASSLTSGVYEQYF. CDR3 coding DNA: TGTGCCAGCAGTTTAACTAGCGGGGTCTACGAGCAGTACTTC.

The chain has TRBV6-6 and TRBJ2-7, with D unresolved. Trimming took 4 bases from V and 2 from J, leaving 12 bases between them. The CDR3 is made up of 14 amino acids. Germline-derived CDR1 and CDR2 are MNHNY and SVGAGI (reference sequence). This chain's CDR3 is CASSSGSPPYEQYF. CDR3 nucleotides: TGTGCCAGCAGTTCGGGCTCTCCACCCTACGAGCAGTACTTC.

This chain joins TRBV7-3 and TRBJ2-1; TRBD2 matches at 7 bases. The V and J ends lost 6 bases and 3 bases, in that order; junction bases with no gene match: 8. CDR1 and CDR2 (germline): SGHTA, FQGTGA. The CDR3 runs 15 residues. In DNA, the CDR3 is TGTGCCAGCAGTTCATCTAGCGGAGTCTACAATGAGCAGTTCTTC. Its protein product is CASSSSSGVYNEQFF.

The gene calls are TRBV9 and TRBJ1-1, with a possible D match to TRBD1 (6 bases). This CDR3 spans 14 amino acids. Trimming stripped 7 bases from V and 1 base from J, with 14 bases between. CDR1 SGDLS and CDR2 YYNGEE come from the germline V gene. The chain's CDR3 is CASSPGQTNTEAFF. The DNA of the CDR3 is TGTGCCAGCTCCCCAGGACAGACGAACACTGAAGCTTTCTTT.

The chain joins TRBV6-5 to TRBJ1-2; no reliable D call. V was cut by 10 bases and J by 7 bases, with 22 bases left in between. This CDR3 is 14 amino acids long. Looked up from germline, CDR1 is MNHEY and CDR2 is SVGAGI. CDR3 region: CATKTPAPGGGYTF. The CDR3 region has the DNA TGTGCCACCAAAACCCCGGCCCCCGGCGGTGGCTACACCTTC.

The CDR3 sequence is CASRGQGSNQPQHF. CDR3 in DNA: TGTGCCAGCAGGGGACAGGGGTCGAATCAGCCCCAGCATTTT. The gene calls are TRBV2 and TRBJ1-5; 10 nucleotides line up with TRBD1. In germline, CDR1 is SNHLY, CDR2 FYNNEI. The V segment lost 6 bases and the J segment 4 bases; nucleotides outside the gene matches: 3. The CDR3 totals 14 residues.

The V gene is TRBV28, the J gene TRBJ2-7, with 7 bases fitting TRBD1. Germline values: CDR1 MDHEN, CDR2 SYDVKM. CDR3 length: 13 amino acids. V trimming: 7 bases; J trimming: 6 bases; junction bases outside the gene matches: 9. The CDR3 nucleotides are TGTGCCAGCATCGTGACAGGGAGTGGCGAGCAGTACTTC. Protein sequence: CASIVTGSGEQYF.

The chain combines TRBV7-2 with TRBJ2-7; 10 nucleotides match TRBD2. V shed 6 bases and J 2 bases; nucleotides not matched to a gene: 7. Germline loops: CDR1 SGHTA, CDR2 FQGNSA. This CDR3 region has 15 residues. The CDR3 here is CASRFDLAGAYEQYF. CDR3 in DNA: TGTGCCAGCAGGTTCGATCTAGCGGGGGCCTACGAGCAGTACTTC.

V and J are TRBV28 and TRBJ1-5, with a tentative D call TRBD1 (5 bases). Germline V gene lookup returns CDR1 MDHEN and CDR2 SYDVKM. The CDR3 has 16 amino acids. V shed 5 bases and J shed 3 bases, with 17 bases lying between them. CDR3 residues: CASSRDSLTANQPQHF. The CDR3 coding sequence is TGTGCCAGCAGTCGTGACAGTCTCACCGCCAATCAGCCCCAGCATTTT.

The gene calls are TRBV5-1 and TRBJ2-3, with D unclear. This CDR3 has 15 amino acids. The germline V and J ends were trimmed by 0 bases and 3 bases, with 11 bases remaining between them. Germline-derived CDR1 and CDR2 are SGHRS and YFSETQ. The CDR3 coding sequence is TGCGCCAGCAGCTTGGTTTGGCGTCGGACAGATACGCAGTATTTT. It yields the protein CASSLVWRRTDTQYF.

This chain links TRBV19 with TRBJ1-1; D uncertain. CDR3 length equals 16 residues. The V end was cut by 5 bases, the J end by 1 base, with 17 bases between. CDR1 and CDR2 (germline): LNHDA, SQIVND (reference sequence). As DNA, the CDR3 is TGTGCCAGTAGTTGGCAGGCCCAATCAGAGAACACTGAAGCTTTCTTT. Its translation: CASSWQAQSENTEAFF.

This clone was seen once. In the same sample, other DNA sequences code for this CDR3. The chain employs TRBV6-1 and TRBJ1-2; a possible D gene is TRBD1 (6 bases). The germline V and J ends were trimmed by 5 bases and 4 bases, with 11 bases remaining between them. The CDR3 consists of 13 residues. Germline V CDR1 and CDR2: MNHNS, SASEGT. Here the CDR3 reads CASSTGTGYGYTF. In DNA form, the CDR3 reads TGTGCCAGCAGTACAGGGACCGGCTATGGCTACACCTTC.

V usage is TRBV2 and J usage is TRBJ2-5, with TRBD1 identical over 8 bases. CDR1 is SNHLY, CDR2 FYNNEI, per germline. The length of the CDR3 is 13 residues. The V segment lost 4 bases and the J segment 5 bases; nucleotides outside the gene matches: 3. CDR3 sequence reads: CASSARGRETQYF. The CDR3 DNA reads TGTGCCAGCAGTGCCAGGGGGCGGGAGACCCAGTACTTC.

V usage is TRBV10-3 and J usage is TRBJ2-2; D is unresolved. Germline V CDR1 and CDR2: ENHRY, SYGVKD. V was trimmed by 0 bases and J by 4 bases, leaving 6 bases between them. The CDR3 totals 14 residues. The CDR3 sequence is CAISESGSTGELFF. The DNA of the CDR3 is TGTGCCATCAGTGAGTCAGGGTCCACCGGGGAGCTGTTTTTT.

V gene TRBV5-5 combines with J gene TRBJ2-7, with 10 bases fitting TRBD2. Germline trimming cut 4 bases from V and 5 bases from J; bases unmatched to any gene: 6. Germline V lookup: CDR1 SGHKS, CDR2 YYEKEE (reference sequence). The CDR3 spans 14 residues. CDR3 nucleotide sequence: TGTGCCAGCAGCCAAAGCGGGAGGGCCAACGAGCAGTACTTC. Translation gives CASSQSGRANEQYF.

Concerning this clone: The sample holds other DNA sequences that translate to the same CDR3. The chain joins TRBV2 to TRBJ2-2; 8 bases fit TRBD1. Germline V lookup: CDR1 SNHLY, CDR2 FYNNEI. The V segment lost 6 bases and the J segment 5 bases; nucleotides outside the gene matches: 2. The CDR3 consists of 13 residues. The CDR3 DNA reads as TGTGCCAGCAGGAGACAGGGGACCGGGGAGCTGTTTTTT. As protein: CASRRQGTGELFF.

This clone occurred once. The chain joins TRBV30 to TRBJ2-7; 8 positions match TRBD1. After removal of 1 base from V and 3 bases from J, the junction contained 11 bases not matched to a gene. Per the germline V gene, CDR1 is GTSNPN and CDR2 is SVGIG (reference sequence). The CDR3 extends over 16 amino acids. CDR3 loop: CAWSGPSGGAFYEQYF. The DNA for the CDR3 is TGTGCCTGGAGTGGCCCTTCAGGGGGCGCTTTCTACGAGCAGTACTTC.

V gene TRBV7-6 combines with J gene TRBJ2-1; the D gene is possibly TRBD2 (5 bases). The V gene lost 3 bases and the J gene lost 0 bases, with 9 bases spanning the gap. Germline V gene lookup returns CDR1 SGHVS and CDR2 FNYEAQ. The CDR3 runs to 15 residues. The CDR3 is CASSFRLSSYNEQFF. CDR3 bases: TGTGCCAGCAGCTTCCGACTAAGCTCCTACAATGAGCAGTTCTTC.

The chain recombines TRBV15 with TRBJ1-3, with D unclear. This CDR3 is built from 16 residues. Trimming took 6 bases from V and 0 from J, leaving 15 bases between them. The V gene's germline CDR1 is LNHNV and CDR2 YYDKDF (reference sequence). The CDR3 DNA sequence: TGTGCCACCAGGGAACGGGAGTTAGTCTCTGGAAACACCATATATTTT. Translating gives CATRERELVSGNTIYF.

This chain uses TRBV7-2 with TRBJ2-7; 13 bases agree with TRBD2. The trim removed 4 bases at V and 0 bases at J, leaving 3 bases unmatched. Germline V gene lookup returns CDR1 SGHTA and CDR2 FQGNSA. CDR3 length: 16 amino acids. CDR3 loop: CASSYRTSGSSYEQYF. The CDR3, as DNA: TGTGCCAGCAGCTACCGGACTAGCGGGAGCTCCTACGAGCAGTACTTC.

The V call is TRBV28, the J call TRBJ1-5; 11 nucleotides align to TRBD1. The CDR3 length is 15 residues. Germline V gives CDR1 MDHEN, CDR2 SYDVKM. The junction had 7 bases not matched to a gene; V was cut back by 6 bases and J by 6 bases. The CDR3 nucleotides read TGTGCCAGCAGACTCGGACAGGGGGCTAGTCAGCCCCAGCATTTT. Its protein product is CASRLGQGASQPQHF. Filled out from reference TRBV28 and TRBJ1-5, the complete variable domain reads DVKVTQSSRYLVKRTGEKVFLECVQDMDHENMFWYRQDPGLGLRLIYFSYDVKMKEKGDIPEGYSVSREKKERFSLILESASTNQTSMYLCASRLGQGASQPQHFGDGTRLSIL.

The rearrangement joins TRBV9 to TRBJ2-1, with D hard to call. Deletions cut 0 bases from V and 7 bases from J, with 5 bases between. The CDR3 sequence is 12 residues long. Per the germline V gene, CDR1 is SGDLS and CDR2 is YYNGEE. The CDR3 DNA follows: TGTGCCAGCAGCGTAGCTTGGAATGAGCAGTTCTTC. Encoded protein: CASSVAWNEQFF. Combining the CDR3 with reference TRBV9 and TRBJ2-1 gives the whole variable domain DSGVTQTPKHLITATGQRVTLRCSPRSGDLSVYWYQQSLDQGLQFLIQYYNGEERAKGNILERFSAQQFPDLHSELNLSSLELGDSALYFCASSVAWNEQFFGPGTRLTVL.

This clone was picked up one time. The genes are TRBV7-3 and TRBJ2-1, with 7 bases that match TRBD1. The CDR3 runs to 12 residues. J gave up 13 bases and V 0 bases, and 3 bases lay outside the gene matches. Germline V gene data show CDR1 as SGHTA and CDR2 as FQGTGA. CDR3 in amino acids: CASSLTGQIQFF. The DNA of the CDR3 is TGTGCCAGCAGCTTAACGGGACAGATTCAGTTCTTC.

The genes are TRBV18 and TRBJ1-6; 8 bases agree with TRBD1. This CDR3 is built from 15 residues. J was trimmed by 8 bases and V by 4 bases; bases with no gene match: 7. The germline V gene has CDR1 KGHSH and CDR2 LQKENI. CDR3 DNA: TGTGCCAGCTCACTACCGGGACAGGTGTATTCACCCCTCCACTTT. Amino acids: CASSLPGQVYSPLHF.

V usage is TRBV7-3 and J usage is TRBJ2-1; the D gene is possibly TRBD2 (5 bases). The germline gives CDR1 SGHTA, CDR2 FQGTGA. The V and J ends lost 2 bases and 0 bases respectively, with 11 bases between them. The CDR3 covers 16 residues. The CDR3 region has the DNA TGTGCCAGCAGCTTATCCTATACTAGCTCCTACAATGAGCAGTTCTTC. It is translated as CASSLSYTSSYNEQFF.

This rearrangement joins TRBV4-1 to TRBJ2-3; D is possibly TRBD1 (5 bases). Trimming removed 8 bases at V and 0 bases at J, with 15 bases between. The CDR3 covers 15 residues. Per germline, CDR1 MGHRA and CDR2 YSYEKL. CDR3 loop: CASVRTPHSTDTQYF. CDR3 in DNA: TGCGCCAGCGTAAGGACACCCCATAGCACAGATACGCAGTATTTT.

The J gene is TRBJ2-5, the V gene TRBV5-1; the match to TRBD1 covers 8 bases. The germline CDR1 and CDR2 sequences are SGHRS and YFSETQ. V trimming: 1 base; J trimming: 4 bases; junction bases outside the gene matches: 6. This CDR3 is built from 15 residues. The CDR3 DNA sequence: TGCGCCAGCAGCTTGAGTGCAGGGGGCGGAGAGACCCAGTACTTC. Encoded protein: CASSLSAGGGETQYF. Using reference TRBV5-1 and TRBJ2-5 for the parts outside the CDR3, the full variable domain is KAGVTQTPRYLIKTRGQQVTLSCSPISGHRSVSWYQQTPGQGLQFLFEYFSETQRNKGNFPGRFSGRQFSNSRSEMNVSTLELGDSALYLCASSLSAGGGETQYFGPGTRLLVL.